Listed here are 17 T cell receptor beta chains from one sample, sequenced in a study of blood T cell repertoires in COVID-19 (dated by TCRdb to about 2020). Library construction relied on the immunoSEQ multiplex PCR assay. The clones in this table, taken by TCRdb from immuneACCESS, are in-frame only. Not every clone is retained; where verified, under half of the shortfall comes from an unresolved V gene, and the cause of the rest is unknown. Across this sample there are almost 200,000 clones, with 75% to 85% seen only once. Together, the top ten hold 5.5% to 7% of the sample. The specimen was peripheral blood. The receptor set was obtained from a woman in her thirties or forties with COVID-19, enrolled during active disease.

This rearrangement joins TRBV5-1 to TRBJ1-5, with a possible D match to TRBD1 (6 bases). Trimming shortened V by 0 bases and J by 6 bases, and 10 bases separated the two germline ends. The V gene's germline CDR1 is SGHRS and CDR2 YFSETQ. The length of the CDR3 is 14 residues. The CDR3 DNA reads TGCGCCAGCAGCTTGGGGGGGCCGGGTCAGCCCCAGCATTTT. Translated, it gives CASSLGGPGQPQHF.

The chain recombines TRBV7-2 with TRBJ1-5; 7 positions match TRBD1. With V trimmed by 6 bases and J by 11 bases, 13 bases remained unmatched. From germline, CDR1 is SGHTA and CDR2 FQGNSA. CDR3 length: 14 residues. DNA for the CDR3: TGTGCCAGCAGTCCCCAGGGGGACCTTGGGGCCCAGCATTTT. It is translated as CASSPQGDLGAQHF.

This chain joins TRBV12-3 or TRBV12-4 and TRBJ1-2; D is possibly TRBD1 (6 bases). The CDR3 is 12 residues long. Deletions cut 6 bases from V and 6 bases from J, with 11 bases between. The CDR3 region is CASSEQGHGYTF. CDR3 nucleotides: TGTGCCAGCAGCGAGCAGGGGCATGGCTACACCTTC.

This clone was seen at least ten times. The chain joins TRBV7-8 to TRBJ1-6; 8 nucleotides align to TRBD1. The CDR3 is 15 amino acids. Germline assignment: CDR1 SGHVS and CDR2 FQNEAQ. The V segment lost 6 bases and the J segment 6 bases; nucleotides outside the gene matches: 7. The CDR3 nucleotides are TGTGCCAGCAGGCCCGGGACAGGTTTTAATTCACCCCTCCACTTT. It yields the protein CASRPGTGFNSPLHF.

This clone was seen only once. V gene TRBV11-2 combines with J gene TRBJ1-2; perhaps TRBD1 as D (5 bases). Per germline, CDR1 SGHAT and CDR2 FQNNGV. This CDR3 comprises 16 residues. V lost 1 base and J 8 bases, leaving 20 bases between the germline ends. CDR3 bases: TGTGCCAGCAGCTTAGTTGCAGGGCCCTCGTCGAGGGGCTACACCTTC. This gives the protein CASSLVAGPSSRGYTF.

The rearrangement uses TRBV5-4 and TRBJ1-1; maybe TRBD1 (5 bases). There are 15 residues in the CDR3. V gave up 5 bases and J gave up 1 base, with 15 bases separating them. Germline-derived CDR1 and CDR2 are SGHNT and YYREEE (reference sequence). The chain's CDR3 is CASSFPGLSNTEAFF. As DNA, the CDR3 is TGTGCCAGCAGTTTTCCGGGACTGTCGAACACTGAAGCTTTCTTT.

The V and J genes are TRBV7-9 and TRBJ1-2; possibly TRBD1 for D (6 bases). Germline V gene data show CDR1 as SEHNR and CDR2 as FQNEAQ (reference sequence). The CDR3 length is 13 residues. Trimming pared 5 bases from V and 4 bases from J, leaving 11 bases between. The CDR3 nucleotides read TGTGCCAGCAGCCCCCAGGACAGCTATGGCTACACCTTC. As protein: CASSPQDSYGYTF.

The chain carries TRBV28 and TRBJ2-3; D is uncertain. V was shortened by 7 bases and J by 1 base, with 9 bases between the two germline ends. The germline V gene has CDR1 MDHEN and CDR2 SYDVKM. This CDR3 comprises 13 residues. The CDR3 DNA is TGTGCCAGCATCCGAGGCCGCACAGATACGCAGTATTTT. As protein: CASIRGRTDTQYF.

J is TRBJ1-3 and V is TRBV19, with a possible D match to TRBD1 (5 bases). This CDR3 is 15 amino acids long. Looked up from germline, CDR1 is LNHDA and CDR2 is SQIVND (reference sequence). The V end was cut by 3 bases, the J end by 0 bases, with 9 bases between. The CDR3 reads CASSIDRYSGNTIYF. The CDR3 DNA reads as TGTGCCAGTAGTATTGACAGATACTCTGGAAACACCATATATTTT.

The CDR3 bases are TGTGCCAGCAGCCTTGGACTAGCCCCAGATACGCAGTATTTT. This translates into CASSLGLAPDTQYF. The chain employs TRBV7-3 and TRBJ2-3; TRBD2 agrees at 8 bases. The CDR3 is made up of 14 amino acids. The germline V gene has CDR1 SGHTA and CDR2 FQGTGA. J gave up 4 bases and V 5 bases, and 5 bases lay outside the gene matches.

This chain connects TRBV6-5 to TRBJ1-2; no clear D gene. Germline lookup yields CDR1 MNHEY and CDR2 SVGAGI. This CDR3 region has 13 residues. V lost 10 bases and J 3 bases, leaving 15 bases between the germline ends. The CDR3 DNA sequence: TGTGCCACCAGGCGGACCGGGGACTATGGCTACACCTTC. It specifies CATRRTGDYGYTF.

The gene calls are TRBV24-1 and TRBJ2-1; 10 bases align to TRBD2. The junction had 9 bases not matched to a gene; V was cut back by 5 bases and J by 9 bases. The CDR3 is 15 amino acids. Germline lookup yields CDR1 KGHDR and CDR2 SFDVKD. CDR3 amino acids: CATSARAGGPVEQFF. DNA for the CDR3: TGTGCCACCAGTGCAAGAGCGGGGGGGCCAGTTGAGCAGTTCTTC.

The rearrangement uses TRBV4-1 and TRBJ1-1, with 8 bases identical to TRBD1. Germline CDR1 and CDR2: MGHRA and YSYEKL. V gave up 0 bases and J gave up 1 base; unmatched junction bases: 4. The CDR3 extends over 16 amino acids. CDR3 sequence reads: CASSQDWTGPNTEAFF. In nucleotides, the CDR3 is TGCGCCAGCAGCCAAGATTGGACAGGGCCGAACACTGAAGCTTTCTTT.

This chain joins TRBV12-3 or TRBV12-4 and TRBJ2-7, with D perhaps matching TRBD2 (6 bases). V was cut by 6 bases and J by 3 bases, with 9 bases left in between. This CDR3 has 12 residues. CDR3 amino acids: CASSHGGYEQYF. In nucleotides, the CDR3 is TGTGCCAGCAGCCACGGGGGCTACGAGCAGTACTTC.

CDR3 residues: CASSGTGREKLFF. DNA for the CDR3: TGTGCCAGCTCCGGGACAGGTCGGGAAAAACTGTTTTTT. The chain recombines TRBV18 with TRBJ1-4, with 8 bases lining up with TRBD1. Unmatched junction bases numbered 5, after V lost 6 bases and J lost 8 bases. The germline gives CDR1 KGHSH, CDR2 LQKENI. The CDR3 covers 13 residues.

The chain combines TRBV3-1 (or the pseudogene TRBV3-2) with TRBJ2-5; TRBD2 agrees at 9 bases. The CDR3 extends over 15 amino acids. Germline V gene sequence: CDR1 LGHDT, CDR2 YNNKEL (reference sequence). The ends lost 4 bases at V and 4 bases at J; junction bases unmatched: 7. This CDR3 is CASSPSGKAPETQYF. The CDR3 DNA is TGTGCCAGCAGCCCTAGCGGGAAGGCCCCAGAGACCCAGTACTTC.

The J gene is TRBJ1-1, the V gene TRBV7-9; no clear D. Germline loops: CDR1 SEHNR, CDR2 FQNEAQ (reference sequence). Deletions cut 4 bases from V and 4 bases from J, with 7 bases between. The CDR3 has 12 residues. The chain's CDR3 is CASSSISTEAFF. The DNA of the CDR3 is TGTGCCAGCAGCTCGATTAGCACTGAAGCTTTCTTT.